This T cell receptor (beta chain) appears in the sequencing data of a study of blood T cell repertoires in COVID-19. Study details: T cells, B-cell-depleted T cells, or PBMCs supplied cDNA or gDNA.

Authors' processing steps: Counts of nucleated cells, estimated from reference gene primer amplification, were obtained. The repertoire was sequenced with immunoSEQ multiplex PCR; TCRdb's copy has only in-frame clones and lacks some. That table supplies the V and J calls and clone size; D and trimming were determined from the DNA. The sample contains 200,000 to 250,000 clones, about 83% of which appear only once. The germline V and J ends were trimmed by 4 bases and 6 bases, with 19 bases remaining between them. CDR1 and CDR2 from the germline V gene are GTSNPN and SVGIG (reference sequence). The CDR3 consists of 15 residues. Enrolled during active infection, Seattle patients were then followed longitudinally.

The V and J genes are TRBV30 and TRBJ1-5; D ambiguous. The receptor comes from a woman in her thirties with COVID-19, enrolled during active disease. Sequences were obtained from peripheral blood. The CDR3 coding sequence is TGTGCCTGGAAGACTACCAACTTACCTGGTCAGCCCCAGCATTTT. Its translation: CAWKTTNLPGQPQHF.